This T cell receptor beta chain was captured by sequencing in a study of neurological immune-mediated disorders. A total of 2 million PBMCs stored at -80 degrees C provided the unsorted libraries. Study-level points and caveats: In HTLV-1-associated myelopathy, TCR clonal expansion was greatest, whereas multiple sclerosis had the least, falling below healthy controls.

The cDNA was generated by 5'RACE with 10-nucleotide random UMIs. MiXCR, run by TCRdb on the 5' RACE reads, gives a single entry per CDR3 protein. The sample includes some 57,000 distinct CDR3 sequences, around 4.7% of them seen just once. At least ten counts were recorded for this clonotype. Its target is unknown. With 2 bases clipped from V and 2 bases from J, the junction kept 10 bases outside the gene matches. Looked up from germline, CDR1 is LGHDT and CDR2 is YNNKEL (reference sequence). The CDR3 runs to 17 residues. The genes are TRBV3-1 and TRBJ2-5; TRBD2 matches 8 bases. Sequenced: PBMCs. The TCR comes from a woman aged 50 to 60 with multiple sclerosis. The CDR3 coding sequence is TGTGCCAGCAGCCAACGCTGGGGAGCGGGGGTGCAAGAGACCCAGTACTTC. Its protein product is CASSQRWGAGVQETQYF.